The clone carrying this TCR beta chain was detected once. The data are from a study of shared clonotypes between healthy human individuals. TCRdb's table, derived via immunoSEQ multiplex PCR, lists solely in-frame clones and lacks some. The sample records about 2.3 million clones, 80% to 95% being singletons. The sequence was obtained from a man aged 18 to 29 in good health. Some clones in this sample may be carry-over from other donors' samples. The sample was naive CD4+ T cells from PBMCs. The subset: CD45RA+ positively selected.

The CDR3: CASTPTSGVYGYTF. The CDR3 nucleotides are TGTGCCAGCACCCCGACGTCCGGGGTCTATGGCTACACCTTC. J is TRBJ1-2 and V is TRBV6-1, with unresolved D. CDR1 and CDR2 (germline): MNHNS, SASEGT. This CDR3 is 14 amino acids long. Deletions cut 7 bases from V and 4 bases from J, with 16 bases between.